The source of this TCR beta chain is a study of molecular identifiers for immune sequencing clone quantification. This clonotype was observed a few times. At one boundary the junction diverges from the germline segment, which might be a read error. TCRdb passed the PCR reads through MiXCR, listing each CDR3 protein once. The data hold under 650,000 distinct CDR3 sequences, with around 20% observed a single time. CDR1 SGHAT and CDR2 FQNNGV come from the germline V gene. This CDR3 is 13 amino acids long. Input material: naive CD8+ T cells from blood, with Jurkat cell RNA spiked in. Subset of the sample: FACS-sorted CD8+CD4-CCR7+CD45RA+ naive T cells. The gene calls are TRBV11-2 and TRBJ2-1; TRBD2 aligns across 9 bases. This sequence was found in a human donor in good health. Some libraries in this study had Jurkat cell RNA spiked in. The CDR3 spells CASSAGTSIEQSF. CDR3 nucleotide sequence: TGTGCCAGCAGCGCCGGGACTAGCATTGAGCAGTCCTTC.